This paragraph reports one T cell receptor beta chain. This sample stems from a study of control samples from healthy donors and cancer patients. Here immunoSEQ multiplex PCR was the method, and the copy in TCRdb shows in-frame clones only, minus some. The sample lists some 120,000 clones, approximately 94% seen once, with roughly 4% in the top ten. The CDR3 spans 17 residues. In germline, CDR1 is SGHAT, CDR2 FQNNGV. V lost 1 base, J lost 3 bases, and 16 bases lay in between. The chain employs TRBV11-2 and TRBJ2-1; D might be TRBD1 (6 bases). Sequencing was done on a sample of blood. The receptor was isolated from a man under 40 in good health. The CDR3 DNA reads as TGTGCCAGCAGCTTAGGTGTTCGACAGGCTGTCTACAATGAGCAGTTCTTC. Protein: CASSLGVRQAVYNEQFF.